The 11 T cell receptor beta chains presented below share a single source sample, sequenced in a study of blood T cell repertoires in COVID-19. Assay used: immunoSEQ multiplex PCR; TCRdb lists only in-frame clones, some missing. Among about 240,000 clones listed, roughly 87% were seen once. Source material: peripheral blood. All receptors come from a man aged 55-75 years who had recovered from COVID-19.

The table lists this clone with a count of one. The DNA is omitted, as the CDR3 cannot be located on it reliably, and the CDR3 follows TCRdb's listing. CDR3 loop: CASSSSNTEAFF. The chain links TRBV12-3 or TRBV12-4 to TRBJ1-1. The CDR3 has 12 residues if both end residues are counted.

The chain combines TRBV7-2 with TRBJ2-6, with 7 bases fitting TRBD1. Germline CDR1 SGHTA, CDR2 FQGNSA. The CDR3 contains 17 residues. Trimming took 8 bases from V and 2 from J; bases not matched to a gene: 12. The chain's CDR3 is CASGKRLTGAGANVLTF. Here the CDR3 DNA reads TGTGCCAGCGGGAAACGTCTAACAGGGGCTGGGGCCAACGTCCTGACTTTC.

The gene calls are TRBV3-1 (or the pseudogene TRBV3-2) and TRBJ1-1, with a tentative D call TRBD1 (6 bases). There are 14 residues in the CDR3. From germline, CDR1 is LGHDT and CDR2 YNNKEL (reference sequence). V lost 4 bases and J lost 6, with 15 bases in between. The CDR3 protein is CASSPQGRFSEAFF. Here the CDR3 DNA reads TGTGCCAGCAGCCCTCAGGGGAGATTTTCTGAAGCTTTCTTT.

The rearrangement links TRBV5-4 to TRBJ2-3; 12 nucleotides align to TRBD2. V dropped 4 bases and J dropped 0; count of bases not matched to a gene: 9. This CDR3 spans 18 amino acids. Germline values: CDR1 SGHNT, CDR2 YYREEE (reference sequence). The CDR3 nucleotides are TGTGCCAGCAGCCCACCCGGGACTAGCGGGCGAAGCACAGATACGCAGTATTTT. Protein sequence: CASSPPGTSGRSTDTQYF. Full variable domain (outside the CDR3, taken from reference TRBV5-4 and TRBJ2-3): ETGVTQSPTHLIKTRGQQVTLRCSSQSGHNTVSWYQQALGQGPQFIFQYYREEENGRGNFPPRFSGLQFPNYSSELNVNALELDDSALYLCASSPPGTSGRSTDTQYFGPGTRLTVL.

The chain has TRBV5-4 and TRBJ2-6; unclear D gene. Between the trimmed V and J ends, which lost 1 base and 0 bases, there was a span of 8 bases. Germline V lookup: CDR1 SGHNT, CDR2 YYREEE (reference sequence). The CDR3 has 16 amino acids. Written as DNA, the CDR3 is TGTGCCAGCAGCTTGATGGAGAGCTCTGGGGCCAACGTCCTGACTTTC. Amino acid sequence: CASSLMESSGANVLTF.

The V gene is TRBV6-2 or TRBV6-3, the J gene TRBJ1-4; D unclear. The V end was cut by 0 bases, the J end by 0 bases, with 5 bases between. CDR3 size: 15 residues. Germline CDR1 reads MNHEY; CDR2 reads SVGEGT. CDR3 DNA sequence: TGTGCCAGCAGTTACTCAGCCGCAACTAATGAAAAACTGTTTTTT. Translated, it gives CASSYSAATNEKLFF.

CDR3 bases: TGTGCCAGCACCACCAGGAATTTCAATTCACCCCTCCACTTT. Protein: CASTTRNFNSPLHF. The rearrangement uses TRBV27 and TRBJ1-6; unclear D gene. CDR3 size: 14 residues. V was trimmed by 7 bases and J by 7 bases, leaving 14 bases between them. Germline V lookup: CDR1 MNHEY, CDR2 SMNVEV (reference sequence).

This clone occurred once. The chain uses TRBV5-1 and TRBJ2-7, with 7 nucleotides matching TRBD1. Germline CDR1 and CDR2: SGHRS and YFSETQ. The CDR3 runs 17 residues. V lost 4 bases and J lost 4; bases outside the gene matches: 17. CDR3 in amino acids: CASSGWTGWPLSYEQYF. The CDR3 DNA is TGCGCCAGCAGCGGGTGGACAGGTTGGCCCCTATCTTACGAGCAGTACTTC.

This clone has a single count. The J gene is TRBJ1-2, the V gene TRBV15; TRBD1 matches at 8 bases. CDR3 length: 15 amino acids. Germline CDR1 and CDR2: LNHNV and YYDKDF (reference sequence). V shed 0 bases and J 8 bases; nucleotides not matched to a gene: 8. The CDR3 spells CATSRETGQGGGYTF. The DNA for the CDR3 is TGTGCCACCAGCAGAGAGACAGGACAGGGTGGCGGCTACACCTTC.

The chain uses TRBV5-1 and TRBJ2-3; 7 bases match TRBD1. With 4 bases clipped from V and 6 bases from J, the junction kept 11 bases outside the gene matches. The CDR3 loop spans 15 amino acids. Germline V CDR1 and CDR2: SGHRS, YFSETQ. CDR3 amino acids: CASSRDSSRGDTQYF. In nucleotides, the CDR3 is TGCGCCAGCAGCAGGGACAGTTCCAGGGGGGATACGCAGTATTTT. The whole variable domain, filled in from reference TRBV5-1 and TRBJ2-3, reads KAGVTQTPRYLIKTRGQQVTLSCSPISGHRSVSWYQQTPGQGLQFLFEYFSETQRNKGNFPGRFSGRQFSNSRSEMNVSTLELGDSALYLCASSRDSSRGDTQYFGPGTRLTVL.

This chain uses TRBV5-1 with TRBJ2-3; D gene uncertain. This CDR3 comprises 14 residues. In germline, CDR1 is SGHRS, CDR2 YFSETQ. The V and J ends lost 0 bases and 3 bases respectively, with 8 bases between them. The CDR3 protein is CASSLARRTDTQYF. CDR3 sequence (DNA): TGCGCCAGCAGCTTGGCTAGGCGGACAGATACGCAGTATTTT. The complete variable domain, with remaining parts taken from reference TRBV5-1 and TRBJ2-3, reads KAGVTQTPRYLIKTRGQQVTLSCSPISGHRSVSWYQQTPGQGLQFLFEYFSETQRNKGNFPGRFSGRQFSNSRSEMNVSTLELGDSALYLCASSLARRTDTQYFGPGTRLTVL.